This TCR beta chain was sequenced during a study of OX40 agonist ivuxolimab in advanced cancers. V was pared by 4 bases and J by 2 bases, with 12 bases between. This CDR3 is built from 15 residues. Germline CDR1 MNHEY, CDR2 SMNVEV (reference sequence). Some clones are missing from TCRdb's copy, which holds only in-frame ones; the method was immunoSEQ multiplex PCR. This sample has fewer than 75,000 clones; roughly 87% occur once, and the top ten carry over 2.5%. The genes are TRBV27 and TRBJ1-5; possible D gene TRBD1, 5 bases. The clonotype comes from an adult with an advanced solid tumor such as melanoma, head and neck, liver or kidney cancer. The material sequenced was CD4+ or CD8+ T cells sorted from blood, taken in a trial of the OX40 agonist ivuxolimab. The CDR3 DNA sequence: TGTGCCAGCAGTTCCGGGACCCTAGGCAATCAGCCCCAGCATTTT. Translation gives CASSSGTLGNQPQHF.